The subject of this entry is one T cell receptor beta chain. Its antigen remains unknown. The data derive from a study of STAT3 mutations in large granular lymphocyte leukemia. Some clones are missing from TCRdb's copy, which holds only in-frame ones; the method was immunoSEQ multiplex PCR. The sample records over 5,000 clones, around 77% being singletons. J gave up 4 bases and V 4 bases, and 4 bases lay outside the gene matches. Per the germline V gene, CDR1 is LNHDA and CDR2 is SQIVND (reference sequence). The CDR3 is 14 residues long. General study findings and limits: Every T-cell large granular lymphocyte leukemia patient had at least one immunodominant TCR beta clonotype. Persisting codominant clonotypes may have hidden a small pathogenic clone.

This clonotype originated in a man between 35 and 55 years old with T-cell large granular lymphocyte leukemia. Some clones in this sample may be carry-over from other donors' samples. This chain links TRBV19 with TRBJ2-3; 8 nucleotides match TRBD1. What was sequenced was peripheral blood mononuclear cells. CDR3 coding DNA: TGTGCCAGTAGTACTCGACAGGGGTCAGATACGCAGTATTTT. Translated: CASSTRQGSDTQYF.